These T cell receptor beta chains were read from a single sample in a study of immune evolution from preneoplasia to lung adenocarcinoma. Measured with immunoSEQ multiplex PCR; TCRdb has only the in-frame clones, and not every one. The data show some 9,100 clones, with 75% to 85% seen just once and under 8% held by the top ten. Material: FFPE lung adenocarcinoma in situ tissue. Receptor source: a person in their sixties or seventies with lung adenocarcinoma. Each CDR3 is given with its conserved first and last residue. D genes are given only for firm matches. A row's size may be missing; if present it is once, few, many or a size class.

j_gene,d_gene,v_gene,abundance,CDR3nt,CDR3aa
TRBJ2-5,.,TRBV9,.,TGTACCAGCAGCGCCCACCCGGCGAGAGGGGGATCCAGGGAGACCCAGTACTTC,CTSSAHPARGGSRETQYF
TRBJ1-1,TRBD1,TRBV6-4,.,TGTGCCAGCAGTGACCGTCGGACAGGGCTTGAAGCTTTCTTT,CASSDRRTGLEAFF
TRBJ2-1,.,TRBV7-8,few,TGTGCCAGCAGGGACTACAATGAGCAGTTCTTC,CASRDYNEQFF
TRBJ2-3,.,TRBV13,once,TGTGCCAGCAGCTTATCGGGTTTCACAGATACGCAGTATTTT,CASSLSGFTDTQYF
TRBJ2-2,.,TRBV6-6,.,TGTGCCAGCAATCTGGGGGCTGCCGGGGAGCTGTTTTTT,CASNLGAAGELFF
TRBJ2-5,TRBD2,TRBV7-2,once,TGTGCCAGCAGCTTACAAGCGGGGACGGAGACCCAGTACTTC,CASSLQAGTETQYF
TRBJ1-2,.,TRBV28,.,TGTGCCAGCAGGTCCGCCAGTGGCTTCGGCTACACCTTC,CASRSASGFGYTF
TRBJ1-2,.,TRBV19,.,TGTGCCAGTAGTAAAGGCTTGGCTAACTATGGCTACACCTTC,CASSKGLANYGYTF
TRBJ1-1,.,TRBV6-4,few,TGTGCCAGCAGCTCTGGGCCGGCTACTGAAGCTTTCTTT,CASSSGPATEAFF
TRBJ2-7,.,TRBV28,.,TGTGCCAGCACCGACCTAGTAGAGCAGTACTTC,CASTDLVEQYF
TRBJ2-7,.,TRBV11-2,.,TGTGCCAGCACGAACCGGGGACCCGCCTACGAGCAGTACTTC,CASTNRGPAYEQYF
TRBJ2-2,TRBD1,TRBV7-2,.,TGTGCCAGCAGCTCAGGACAGGGAGGCCTCACCGGGGAGCTGTTTTTT,CASSSGQGGLTGELFF
TRBJ1-1,.,TRBV20-1,.,TGCAGTGCTATGGGGGACTTGGGGGCTTTCTTT,CSAMGDLGAFF
TRBJ2-5,.,TRBV21-1,.,TGTGCCAACCTAGCGGGGGGCCTGGGAGAGACCCAGTACTTC,CANLAGGLGETQYF
TRBJ2-1,TRBD2,TRBV14,.,TGTGCCAGCAGCCAAGGTAGCGGGGCTTACAATGAGCAGTTCTTC,CASSQGSGAYNEQFF
TRBJ1-1,.,TRBV6-5,.,TGTGCCAGCAGCCTCGGGGTTGGCACTGAAGCTTTCTTT,CASSLGVGTEAFF
TRBJ2-2,.,TRBV7-9,.,TGTGCCAGCAGCCCGGCGGGGGGGGAGCTGTTTTTT,CASSPAGGELFF
TRBJ1-1,TRBD1,TRBV28,few,TGTGCCAGCGGGCGAGGGGACAGGGACCACACTGAAGCTTTCTTT,CASGRGDRDHTEAFF
TRBJ1-1,.,TRBV2,.,TGTGCCAGCAGTGAAGCGGGTACAACGCACATATCTTTCTTT,CASSEAGTTHISFF
TRBJ2-7,TRBD2,TRBV2,.,TGTGCCAGTCCGGGACTAGCGGGTTACGAGCAGTACTTC,CASPGLAGYEQYF
TRBJ1-6,TRBD1,TRBV2,medium-sized,TGTGCCAGCAGGGACAGGGAAAATGATAATTCACCCCTCCACTTT,CASRDRENDNSPLHF
TRBJ1-2,.,TRBV4-2,.,TGTGCCAGCAGCCAAGATAGTAATAGGGGGGACGGCTACACCTTC,CASSQDSNRGDGYTF
TRBJ2-7,TRBD2,TRBV7-8,.,TGTGCCAGCAGCTTTACAGCGGGGGGCCGATCCTACGAGCAGTACTTC,CASSFTAGGRSYEQYF
TRBJ1-4,.,TRBV9,.,TGTGCCAGCAGCTTCCTCCCGGCAGCTTCAACTAATGAAAAACTGTTTTTT,CASSFLPAASTNEKLFF
TRBJ2-7,TRBD1,TRBV30,.,TGTGCCTGGAGGGGGACAGGGGCGAGGGACGAGCAGTACTTC,CAWRGTGARDEQYF
TRBJ2-4,TRBD1,TRBV30,once,TGTGCCTGGAGTGTCCCCGGGACAGGCCGAGGGGGAAGAAACATTCAGTACTTC,CAWSVPGTGRGGRNIQYF
TRBJ1-5,.,TRBV6-6,once,TGTGCCAGCAGTTACGTCCAGGCAAGCAATCAGCCCCAGCATTTT,CASSYVQASNQPQHF
TRBJ2-5,.,TRBV30,.,TGTGCCTGGAGTCGTCTGGAGACCCAGTACTTC,CAWSRLETQYF
TRBJ1-5,TRBD1,TRBV28,.,TGTGCCAGCAGTTTTAGGGACAGGGTGGATCAGCCCCAGCATTTT,CASSFRDRVDQPQHF
TRBJ1-1,TRBD1,TRBV29-1,once,TGCAGCGTTGCAAGACAGGGGAACACTGAAGCTTTCTTT,CSVARQGNTEAFF
TRBJ1-4,.,TRBV2,.,TGTGCCAGCAATGTCCCCGGACAGAGTAATGAAAAACTGTTTTTT,CASNVPGQSNEKLFF
TRBJ2-3,.,TRBV6-1,.,TGTGCCAGCAGTGAAATGGCAGATACGCAGTATTTT,CASSEMADTQYF
TRBJ1-6,.,TRBV30,.,TGTGCCTCCCAGGGCAACAGGAATTCACCCCTCCACTTT,CASQGNRNSPLHF
TRBJ2-7,TRBD1,TRBV5-4,.,TGTGCCAGCAGCTCAGGCGCGGGGACAGGGAACTACGAGCAGTACTTC,CASSSGAGTGNYEQYF
TRBJ2-7,TRBD1,TRBV5-4,.,TGTGCCAGCGGGGGACAGGGGGGTCTCGAGCAGTACTTC,CASGGQGGLEQYF
TRBJ2-1,.,TRBV7-2,few,TGTGCCAGCAGCTTAACGCCAGACTCCTACAATGAGCAGTTCTTC,CASSLTPDSYNEQFF
TRBJ2-3,.,TRBV7-9,.,TGTGCCAGCAGCTCCTTAGGTGAGGGTAGTTCCTGGGCAGATACGCAGTATTTT,CASSSLGEGSSWADTQYF
TRBJ2-1,TRBD1,TRBV18,.,TGTGCCAGCTCACTACTTCAGGGGGCATCCTACAATGAGCAGTTCTTC,CASSLLQGASYNEQFF
TRBJ2-1,.,TRBV6-1,once,TGTGCCAGCAGTGATAAAATAGAGTCCAATGAGCAGTTCTTC,CASSDKIESNEQFF
TRBJ2-1,.,TRBV5-1,.,TGCGCCAGCAGCTTGGCCACTTCTTTCTACAATGAGCAGTTCTTC,CASSLATSFYNEQFF
TRBJ2-1,TRBD2,TRBV7-2,.,TGTGCCAGCAGCTTACTAGCGGGGGCGAGCTCCTACAATGAGCAGTTCTTC,CASSLLAGASSYNEQFF
TRBJ2-2,TRBD2,TRBV2,.,TGTGCCAGCAGTGTTGCCGCGGGAGAGGGAAGGGAGCTGTTTTTT,CASSVAAGEGRELFF
TRBJ2-1,.,TRBV6-4,.,TGTGCCAGCAGTGACTCGGTCAACGGGGCTGAGCAGTTCTTC,CASSDSVNGAEQFF
TRBJ2-7,.,TRBV19,.,TGTGCCAGTAGTATAGGGCAGTTCTACGAGCAGTACTTC,CASSIGQFYEQYF
TRBJ2-1,TRBD2,TRBV28,few,TGTGCCAGCGCTGTGCTAGCGGCCCTCTACAATGAGCAGTTCTTC,CASAVLAALYNEQFF
TRBJ2-7,.,TRBV7-9,.,TGTGCCAGCAGCTTAGACGGAGGGCCCGAGCAGTACTTC,CASSLDGGPEQYF
TRBJ2-1,TRBD2,TRBV10-2,.,TGCGCGAGCGATTTGGGCGGGGGTCTTAATGAGCAGTTCTTC,CASDLGGGLNEQFF
TRBJ2-5,.,TRBV9,.,TGTGCCAGCAGCGTAGGACTGCCAAAAGAGACCCAGTACTTC,CASSVGLPKETQYF
TRBJ2-3,TRBD2,TRBV11-3,.,TGTGCCAGCAGCTTGGTAGCGGGGGCTTCTAGCACAGATACGCAGTATTTT,CASSLVAGASSTDTQYF
TRBJ2-3,.,TRBV5-1,few,TGCGCCAGCAGCTCGACACCATCTGGGGGCACAGATACGCAGTATTTT,CASSSTPSGGTDTQYF
TRBJ2-1,.,TRBV5-4,.,TGTGCCAGCAGCCAAACGGGACACCTTAACAATGAGCAGTTCTTC,CASSQTGHLNNEQFF